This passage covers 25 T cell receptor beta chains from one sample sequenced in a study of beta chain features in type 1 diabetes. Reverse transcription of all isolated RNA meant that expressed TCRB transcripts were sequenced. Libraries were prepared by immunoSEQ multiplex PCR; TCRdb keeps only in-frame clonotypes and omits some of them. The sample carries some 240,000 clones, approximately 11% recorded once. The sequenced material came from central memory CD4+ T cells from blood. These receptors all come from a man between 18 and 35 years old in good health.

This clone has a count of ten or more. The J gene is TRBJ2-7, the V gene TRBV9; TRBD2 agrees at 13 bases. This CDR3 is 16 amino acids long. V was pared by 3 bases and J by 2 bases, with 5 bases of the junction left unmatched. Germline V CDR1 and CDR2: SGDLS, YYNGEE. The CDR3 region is CASSAGLAGNTYEQYF. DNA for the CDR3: TGTGCCAGCAGCGCGGGACTAGCGGGAAATACCTACGAGCAGTACTTC. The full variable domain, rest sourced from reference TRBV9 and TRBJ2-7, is DSGVTQTPKHLITATGQRVTLRCSPRSGDLSVYWYQQSLDQGLQFLIQYYNGEERAKGNILERFSAQQFPDLHSELNLSSLELGDSALYFCASSAGLAGNTYEQYFGPGTRLTVT.

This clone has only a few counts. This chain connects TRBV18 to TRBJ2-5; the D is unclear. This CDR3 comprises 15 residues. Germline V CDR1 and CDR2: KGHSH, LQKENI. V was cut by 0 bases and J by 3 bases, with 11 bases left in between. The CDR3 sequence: CASSPPARYEETQYF. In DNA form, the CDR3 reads TGTGCCAGCTCACCACCGGCACGATACGAAGAGACCCAGTACTTC.

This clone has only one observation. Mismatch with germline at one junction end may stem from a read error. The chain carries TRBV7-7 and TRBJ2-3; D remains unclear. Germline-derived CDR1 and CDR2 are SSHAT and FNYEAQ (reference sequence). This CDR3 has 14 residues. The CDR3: CASSLTASTDTQYF. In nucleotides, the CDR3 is TGTGCTAGCAGCTTAACGGCTAGCACAGATACGCAGTATTTT.

The CDR3 bases are TGTGCCAGTAGTATCTCTCAGGGGGCTGGCTATGGCTACACCTTC. This translates into CASSISQGAGYGYTF. V is TRBV19 and J is TRBJ1-2; 8 positions match TRBD1. The V gene's germline CDR1 is LNHDA and CDR2 SQIVND (reference sequence). The V and J ends lost 3 bases and 4 bases, in that order; junction bases with no gene match: 7. This CDR3 is 15 amino acids long.

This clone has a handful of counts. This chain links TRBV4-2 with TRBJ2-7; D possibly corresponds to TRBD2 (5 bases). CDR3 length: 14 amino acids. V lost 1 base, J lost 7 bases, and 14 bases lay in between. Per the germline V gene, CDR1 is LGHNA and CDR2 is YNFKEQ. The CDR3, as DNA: TGTGCCAGCAGCCAAGGCGTAGCGCTGGGAGAGCAGTACTTC. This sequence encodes CASSQGVALGEQYF.

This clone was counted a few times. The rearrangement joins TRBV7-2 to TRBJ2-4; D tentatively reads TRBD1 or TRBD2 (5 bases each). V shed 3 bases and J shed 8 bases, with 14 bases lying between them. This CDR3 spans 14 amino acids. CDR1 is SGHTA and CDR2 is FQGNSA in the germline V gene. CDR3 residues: CASSLGPQWDIQYF. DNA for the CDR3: TGTGCCAGCAGCTTGGGACCCCAGTGGGACATTCAGTACTTC.

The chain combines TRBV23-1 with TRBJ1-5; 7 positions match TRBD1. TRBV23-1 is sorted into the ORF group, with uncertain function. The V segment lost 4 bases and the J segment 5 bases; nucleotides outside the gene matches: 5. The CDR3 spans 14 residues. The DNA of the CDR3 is TGCGCCAGCAGTCCTCGACAGGGAGATCAGCCCCAGCATTTT. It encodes CASSPRQGDQPQHF.

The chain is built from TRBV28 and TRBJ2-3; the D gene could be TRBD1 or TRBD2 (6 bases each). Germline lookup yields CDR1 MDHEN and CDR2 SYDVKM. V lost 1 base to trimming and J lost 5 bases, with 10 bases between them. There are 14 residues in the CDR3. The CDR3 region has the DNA TGTGCCAGCAGTTTATCCGGGGGCATAGATACGCAGTATTTT. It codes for CASSLSGGIDTQYF.

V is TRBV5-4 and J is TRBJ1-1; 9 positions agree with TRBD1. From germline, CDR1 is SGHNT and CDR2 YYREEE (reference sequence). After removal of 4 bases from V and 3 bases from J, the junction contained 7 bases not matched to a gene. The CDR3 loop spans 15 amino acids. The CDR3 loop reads CASSPGQGVDTEAFF. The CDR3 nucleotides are TGTGCCAGCAGCCCGGGACAGGGTGTCGACACTGAAGCTTTCTTT. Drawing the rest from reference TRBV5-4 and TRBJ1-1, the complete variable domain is ETGVTQSPTHLIKTRGQQVTLRCSSQSGHNTVSWYQQALGQGPQFIFQYYREEENGRGNFPPRFSGLQFPNYSSELNVNALELDDSALYLCASSPGQGVDTEAFFGQGTRLTVV.

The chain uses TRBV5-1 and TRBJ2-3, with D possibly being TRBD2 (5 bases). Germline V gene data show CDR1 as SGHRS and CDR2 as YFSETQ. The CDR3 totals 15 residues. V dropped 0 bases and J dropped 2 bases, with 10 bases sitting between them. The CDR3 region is CASSLDAGFTDTQYF. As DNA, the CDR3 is TGCGCCAGCAGCTTGGACGCGGGCTTCACAGATACGCAGTATTTT.

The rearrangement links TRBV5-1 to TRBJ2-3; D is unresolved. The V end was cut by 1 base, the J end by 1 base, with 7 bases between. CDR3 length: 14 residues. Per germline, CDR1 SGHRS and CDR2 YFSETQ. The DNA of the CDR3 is TGCGCCAGCAGCTTGTACCTCCGCACAGATACGCAGTATTTT. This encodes CASSLYLRTDTQYF.

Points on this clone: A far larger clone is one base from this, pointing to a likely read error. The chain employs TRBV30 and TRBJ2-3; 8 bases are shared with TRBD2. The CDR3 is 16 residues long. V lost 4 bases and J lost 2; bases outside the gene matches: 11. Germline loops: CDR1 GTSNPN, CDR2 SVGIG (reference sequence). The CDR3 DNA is TGTGCCTGGATTAACGGGCGGGAGGCTTACACAGATACGCAGTATTTT. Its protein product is CAWINGREAYTDTQYF.

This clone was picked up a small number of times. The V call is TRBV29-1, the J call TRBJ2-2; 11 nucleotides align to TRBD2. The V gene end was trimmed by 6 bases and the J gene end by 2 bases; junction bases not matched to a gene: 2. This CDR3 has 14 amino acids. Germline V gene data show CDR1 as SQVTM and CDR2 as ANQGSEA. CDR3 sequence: CSVGLAGNTGELFF. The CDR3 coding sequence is TGCAGCGTCGGACTAGCGGGCAACACCGGGGAGCTGTTTTTT.

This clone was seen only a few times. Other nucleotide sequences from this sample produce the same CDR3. CDR3 sequence: CAWSPRSYEQYF. DNA of the CDR3: TGTGCCTGGAGTCCGCGCTCCTACGAGCAGTACTTC. The chain combines TRBV30 with TRBJ2-7; D is ambiguous. The CDR3 runs to 12 residues. Trimming left V 2 bases short and J 0 bases short, with 5 bases between. Germline loops: CDR1 GTSNPN, CDR2 SVGIG (reference sequence).

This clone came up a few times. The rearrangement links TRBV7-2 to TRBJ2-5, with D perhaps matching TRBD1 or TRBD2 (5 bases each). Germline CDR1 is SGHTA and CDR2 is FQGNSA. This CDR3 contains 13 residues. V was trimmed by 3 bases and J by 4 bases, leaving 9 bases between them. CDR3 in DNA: TGTGCCAGCAGCTTCGCCGGGACAGAGACCCAGTACTTC. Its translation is CASSFAGTETQYF.

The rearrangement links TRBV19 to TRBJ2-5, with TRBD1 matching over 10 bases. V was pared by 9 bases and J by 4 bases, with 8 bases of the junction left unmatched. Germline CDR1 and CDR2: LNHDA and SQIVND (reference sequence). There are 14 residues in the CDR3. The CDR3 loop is CASRDRGVGETQYF. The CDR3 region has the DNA TGTGCCAGCCGGGACAGGGGTGTCGGAGAGACCCAGTACTTC.

The CDR3 region is CAWVDRGSGNTIYF. The CDR3, as DNA: TGTGCCTGGGTTGACAGGGGCTCTGGAAACACCATATATTTT. The chain combines TRBV30 with TRBJ1-3; 8 bases match TRBD1. The V segment lost 5 bases and the J segment 0 bases; nucleotides outside the gene matches: 3. Germline CDR1 and CDR2: GTSNPN and SVGIG (reference sequence). This CDR3 is built from 14 residues.

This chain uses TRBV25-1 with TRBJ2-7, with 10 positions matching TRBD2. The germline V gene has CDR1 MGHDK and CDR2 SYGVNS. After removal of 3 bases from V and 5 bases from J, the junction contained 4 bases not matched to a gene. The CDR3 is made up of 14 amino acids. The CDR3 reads CASSDTGTSDEQYF. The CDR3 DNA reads TGTGCCAGCAGTGATACCGGGACTAGCGACGAGCAGTACTTC.

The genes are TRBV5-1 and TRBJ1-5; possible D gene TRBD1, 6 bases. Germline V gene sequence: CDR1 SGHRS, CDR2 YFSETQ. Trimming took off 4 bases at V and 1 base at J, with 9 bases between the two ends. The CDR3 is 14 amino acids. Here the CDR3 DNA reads TGCGCCAGCAGCCCCGACAGGAGCAATCAGCCCCAGCATTTT. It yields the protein CASSPDRSNQPQHF.

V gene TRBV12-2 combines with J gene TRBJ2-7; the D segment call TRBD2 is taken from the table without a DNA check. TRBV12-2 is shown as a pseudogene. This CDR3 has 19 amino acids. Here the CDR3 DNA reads TGTGCAAGTCGCTTAGTTTGTGTACGCGACATCCGGGAGTCCTACGAGCAGTACTTC. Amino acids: CASRLVCVRDIRESYEQYF.

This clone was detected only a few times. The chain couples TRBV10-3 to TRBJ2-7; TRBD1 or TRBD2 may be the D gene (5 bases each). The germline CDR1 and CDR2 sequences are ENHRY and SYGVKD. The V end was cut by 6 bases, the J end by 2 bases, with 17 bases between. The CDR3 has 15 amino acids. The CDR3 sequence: CAIRNRDPSTYEQYF. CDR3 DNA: TGTGCCATCAGAAACCGGGACCCTAGCACCTACGAGCAGTACTTC.

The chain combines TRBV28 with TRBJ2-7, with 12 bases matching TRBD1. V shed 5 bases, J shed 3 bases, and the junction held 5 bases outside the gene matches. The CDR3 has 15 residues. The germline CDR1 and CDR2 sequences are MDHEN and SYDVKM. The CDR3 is CASSLWDRGLYEQYF. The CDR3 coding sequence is TGTGCCAGCAGTCTCTGGGACAGGGGGCTCTACGAGCAGTACTTC. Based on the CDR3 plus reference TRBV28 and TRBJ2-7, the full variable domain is DVKVTQSSRYLVKRTGEKVFLECVQDMDHENMFWYRQDPGLGLRLIYFSYDVKMKEKGDIPEGYSVSREKKERFSLILESASTNQTSMYLCASSLWDRGLYEQYFGPGTRLTVT.

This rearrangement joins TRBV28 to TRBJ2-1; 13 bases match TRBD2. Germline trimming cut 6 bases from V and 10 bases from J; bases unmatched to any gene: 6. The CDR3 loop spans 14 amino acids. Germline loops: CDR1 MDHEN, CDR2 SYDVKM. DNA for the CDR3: TGTGCCAGCAGCCCGGGACTAGCGGGAAAGGAGCAGTTCTTC. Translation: CASSPGLAGKEQFF.

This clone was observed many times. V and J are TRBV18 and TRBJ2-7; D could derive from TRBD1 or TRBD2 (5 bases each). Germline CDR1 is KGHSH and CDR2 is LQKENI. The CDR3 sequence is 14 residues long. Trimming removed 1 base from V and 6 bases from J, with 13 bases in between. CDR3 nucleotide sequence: TGTGCCAGCTCACCACAACCGGGACCGGGCGAGCAGTACTTC. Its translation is CASSPQPGPGEQYF.

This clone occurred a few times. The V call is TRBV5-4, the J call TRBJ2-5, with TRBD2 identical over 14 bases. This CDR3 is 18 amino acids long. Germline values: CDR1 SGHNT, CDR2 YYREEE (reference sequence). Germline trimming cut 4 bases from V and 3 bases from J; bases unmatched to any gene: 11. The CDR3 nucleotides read TGTGCCAGCAGCCCGGGACTAGCGGGAGCATTGCTTAAAGAGACCCAGTACTTC. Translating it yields CASSPGLAGALLKETQYF.